Listed below are T cell receptor beta chains from one sample, sequenced in a study of CD8+ T cells in alopecia areata. Data came from immunoSEQ multiplex PCR; TCRdb stores just in-frame clones and leaves some out. The sample holds 100,000 to 150,000 clones, 45% to 50% seen once. Sequenced here: CD8+ T cells sorted from blood, sampled at week 0. The source is a human donor with alopecia areata. Each CDR3 is given without its conserved first and last residue. Each record gives: V gene, clone size, CDR3 protein. Some rows have no size entry. The others give once, few or many, or a class for an expanded clone.

>TRBV6-5|many
ASSYAPTETQY
>TRBV15|once
ATSRGGESTYNEQF
>TRBV12-5|few
ASGLTDRWGPEAF
>TRBV14|few
ASSLRLVTEAF
>TRBV6-5|-
ASKLGQGTYEQY
>TRBV30|-
AWSVPLSGELF
>TRBV30|few
AWSVGNEQF
>TRBV13|once
ASSLGEPSYEQY
>TRBV5-1|once
ASRSTSGGAADTQY
>TRBV9|-
ASSVLGGEQF
>TRBV14|few
ASSQDHATQY
>TRBV7-8|few
ASSWDPNTEAF
>TRBV5-1|-
ASTSSEGFGYGYT
>TRBV6-6|-
AISPRDSPGELF
>TRBV5-4|-
ASSLTGLGDGYT
>TRBV25-1|-
ASSESGGTGELF
>TRBV29-1|-
SVVPAGRRLKLF
>TRBV30|-
AWSVGAGYSYEQY